Reported below is one T cell receptor beta chain. Its antigen is currently unknown. This sample is part of a study of early T cells in non-severe SARS-CoV-2 infection. Study details: Sequencing used unsorted whole-blood bulk RNA, so chains lack pairing.

As part of library construction, unique molecular identifiers were attached to individual cDNA molecules. TCRdb reprocessed the 5' RACE reads via MiXCR and lists one record per CDR3 protein. The sample lists approximately 50,000 distinct CDR3 sequences, around 10% seen once, with over 6.5% in the top ten. Study-wide findings and caveats: Comparison of clonotypes with VDJdb favored anti-spike CD8 responses while missing private and CD4 specificities.

V lost 5 bases and J 6 bases, leaving 23 bases between the germline ends. The CDR3 loop spans 16 amino acids. Germline CDR1 SGHVS, CDR2 FNYEAQ. The chain couples TRBV7-6 to TRBJ2-7; D possibly uses TRBD1 or TRBD2 (6 bases each). The clonotype was recovered from an adult who was a healthcare worker with PCR-confirmed SARS-CoV-2 infection or an uninfected control (not recorded which). The source material was whole blood. Written as DNA, the CDR3 is TGTGCCAGCAGCCCTGGGGGGCAGCGACCCTGGGGCGAGCAGTACTTC. It translates to CASSPGGQRPWGEQYF. Drawing the rest from reference TRBV7-6 and TRBJ2-7, the complete variable domain is GAGVSQSPRYKVTKRGQDVALRCDPISGHVSLYWYRQALGQGPEFLTYFNYEAQQDKSGLPNDRFSAERPEGSISTLTIQRTEQRDSAMYRCASSPGGQRPWGEQYFGPGTRLTVT.